These 8 T cell receptor beta chains were all obtained from the same sample, sequenced in a study of CD8 T cells in cerebrospinal fluid in Alzheimer's disease. Using the 10x single-cell sequencing reads, TCRdb records one entry per CDR3 protein without DNA. The listing contains over a thousand distinct CDR3 sequences. The sample taken for sequencing was cerebrospinal fluid. These TCRs come from a human donor with mild cognitive impairment.

Frequency places this clonotype as large (0.1 to 1%). This chain uses TRBV20-1 with TRBJ1-5; without DNA, the TCRdb call of TRBD1 cannot be checked. Per germline, CDR1 DFQATT and CDR2 SNEGSKA (reference sequence). The CDR3 runs to 13 residues. CDR3 amino acids: CSTTTGVNQPQHF.

Considering frequency, this clonotype is medium-sized. The chain combines TRBV6-6 with TRBJ1-1; TCRdb indicates TRBD1, and absent DNA this call remains unverified. CDR3 size: 11 residues. Germline CDR1 MNHNY, CDR2 SVGAGI (reference sequence). CDR3 protein: CASTGGAEAFF.

Judged by frequency, this clonotype is medium-sized. V and J are TRBV6-1 and TRBJ1-2; TCRdb's assignment of TRBD1 cannot be checked, as there is no DNA. CDR1 and CDR2 (germline): MNHNS, SASEGT. The CDR3 extends over 15 amino acids. This CDR3 reads CASEHDPGTVYGYTF.

This clonotype registers large by frequency. The V gene is TRBV7-9, the J gene TRBJ2-3; TCRdb's D gene call, TRBD1, goes unchecked for lack of DNA. This CDR3 is built from 15 residues. Germline V gene sequence: CDR1 SEHNR, CDR2 FQNEAQ (reference sequence). CDR3 sequence reads: CASSSRGEGTDTQYF.

The CDR3 region is CASSLYDGYTF. The J gene is TRBJ1-2, the V gene TRBV5-4. This CDR3 is 11 amino acids long. Germline V lookup: CDR1 SGHNT, CDR2 YYREEE (reference sequence).

This clonotype shows up as medium-sized by frequency. The gene calls are TRBV7-9 and TRBJ2-7; the TCRdb D gene call, TRBD1, has no DNA to confirm it. This CDR3 comprises 14 residues. Germline CDR1 is SEHNR and CDR2 is FQNEAQ (reference sequence). The CDR3 region is CASSQAAGQGEQYF.

This clonotype is classed as medium-sized by frequency. This chain links TRBV20-1 with TRBJ1-1; TCRdb's D call of TRBD1 is untestable without DNA. The CDR3 is made up of 14 amino acids. Germline CDR1 DFQATT, CDR2 SNEGSKA (reference sequence). CDR3 amino acids: CSARKGTPRTEAFF.

This clonotype is medium-sized by frequency. The CDR3 here is CATSDSRTGKNYNEQFF. The chain employs TRBV24-1 and TRBJ2-1; lacking DNA, the TRBD1 call made by TCRdb goes unchecked. The germline V gene has CDR1 KGHDR and CDR2 SFDVKD. The CDR3 runs 17 residues.